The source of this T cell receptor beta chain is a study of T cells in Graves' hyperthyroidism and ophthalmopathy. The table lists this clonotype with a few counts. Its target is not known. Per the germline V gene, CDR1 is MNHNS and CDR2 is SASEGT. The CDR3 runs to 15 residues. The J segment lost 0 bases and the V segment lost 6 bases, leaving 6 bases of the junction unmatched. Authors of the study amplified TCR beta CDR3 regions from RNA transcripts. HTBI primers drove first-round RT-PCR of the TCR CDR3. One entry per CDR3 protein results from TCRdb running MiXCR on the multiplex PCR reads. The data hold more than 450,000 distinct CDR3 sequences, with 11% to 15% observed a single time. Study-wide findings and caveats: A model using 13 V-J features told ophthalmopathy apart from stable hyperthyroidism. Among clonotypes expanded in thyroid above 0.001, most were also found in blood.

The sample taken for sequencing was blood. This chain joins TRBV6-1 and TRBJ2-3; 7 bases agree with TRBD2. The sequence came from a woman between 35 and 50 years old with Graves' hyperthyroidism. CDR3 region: CASRGGEGSTDTQYF. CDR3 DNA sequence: TGTGCCAGCAGGGGGGGGGAGGGGAGCACAGATACGCAGTATTTT.